This TCR beta chain is drawn from a study of blood T cell repertoires in COVID-19. The wider study: PBMCs, B-cell-depleted T cells, or T cells provided the cDNA or gDNA that made up the material.

Participants came from about 23 US areas, aged roughly 18 to 100 years. Cohort 3 recovery required two negative PCRs, clearance, or symptom resolution. The repertoire was sequenced with immunoSEQ multiplex PCR; TCRdb's copy has only in-frame clones and lacks some. This table holds around 310,000 clones, over 85% found once. The CDR3 runs to 21 residues. Per germline, CDR1 MDHEN and CDR2 SYDVKM. The J segment lost 0 bases and the V segment lost 4 bases, leaving 13 bases of the junction unmatched. This chain links TRBV28 with TRBJ2-6, with TRBD1 identical over 12 bases. Source material: PBMCs or T cells enriched from blood (not recorded which). This receptor was identified in a woman in her twenties or thirties who had recovered from COVID-19. The CDR3 spells CASSSLGDRGLDFSGANVLTF. CDR3 sequence (DNA): TGTGCCAGCAGTTCTCTAGGGGACAGGGGGCTGGATTTCTCTGGGGCCAACGTCCTGACTTTC.